This TCR beta chain was recovered during a study of T cells in tuberculosis. Study overall: The T cells targeted glucose monomycolate, a mycobacterial lipid, via CD1B. Study conclusions and caveats: Low-affinity CD1B-GMM tetramer-binding T cells may have been missed.

V shed 8 bases and J 2 bases; nucleotides not matched to a gene: 12. This CDR3 contains 16 residues. The V gene's germline CDR1 is MNHNY and CDR2 SVGAGI (reference sequence). Thawed, overnight-rested PBMC were stained with GMM-loaded CD1B tetramer, viability dye and anti-CD3, then sorted. C32 glucose monomycolate from Rhodococcus equi was loaded onto the CD1B tetramers. PBMC for tetramer sorting were first depleted of CD14-expressing monocytes. Here immunoSEQ multiplex PCR was the method, and the copy in TCRdb shows in-frame clones only, minus some. The sample has 50,000 or so clones, around 90% seen once.

The gene calls are TRBV6-6 and TRBJ2-7, with 10 bases lining up with TRBD1. This TCR derives from an adult woman with latent tuberculosis. The specimen was CD1b-GMM tetramer-negative cells sorted from PBMCs. CDR3 sequence (DNA): TGTGCCAGCTCTCGTCTAGGGACAGGGGACCCCTACGAGCAGTACTTC. As protein: CASSRLGTGDPYEQYF.